These T cell receptor beta chains were read from a single sample in a study of post-analysis software for immune sequencing data. TCRdb passed the PCR reads through MiXCR, listing each CDR3 protein once. Found here are about 810,000 distinct CDR3 sequences, roughly 50% of them singletons; the top ten hold approximately 4.5%. Sequencing input: blood. The receptors originated from a girl aged 5-17 years with multiple sclerosis. The CDR3 runs from the conserved cysteine through the conserved F or W. D genes are given only for firm matches. Expanded clones are given a class, and other clones once, few, many or no size at all.

TRBD2	few	TRBV20-1	TRBJ2-1	TGCAGTGCTAGAGATCGGAGCGGGAGCCCCTACAATGAGCAGTTCTTC	CSARDRSGSPYNEQFF
NA	NA	TRBV9	TRBJ2-5	TGTGCCAGCAGCGCGACACCTGCCCCCCAAGAGACCCAGTACTTC	CASSATPAPQETQYF
NA	NA	TRBV27	TRBJ2-4	TGTGCCAGCAGTTTTATCGGGGGAAGCGAAAACATTCAGTACTTC	CASSFIGGSENIQYF
TRBD2	NA	TRBV5-6	TRBJ2-6	TGTGCCAGCAACCGGGGGGGCTACTGGGCCAACGTCCTGACTTTC	CASNRGGYWANVLTF
NA	NA	TRBV29-1	TRBJ2-3	TGCAGCGTAGACAGGAAACACACAGATACGCAGTATTTT	CSVDRKHTDTQYF
TRBD1	NA	TRBV29-1	TRBJ1-1	TGCAGCGTTGAAGGATGTTTAGTTGGACAGGGGGCACGGCGGAACACTGAAGCTTTCTTT	CSVEGCLVGQGARRNTEAFF
NA	NA	TRBV5-1	TRBJ2-5	TGCGCCAGCAGCTTGCAGGGCCACGCTCAAGAGACCCAGTACTTC	CASSLQGHAQETQYF
NA	NA	TRBV2	TRBJ1-5	TGTGCCAGCAGTGTTGACTGGCATCAGCCCCAGCATTTT	CASSVDWHQPQHF
NA	NA	TRBV10-3	TRBJ2-7	TGTGCCATCCGTGGTAGCGGCCACGAGCAGTACTTC	CAIRGSGHEQYF
NA	few	TRBV15	TRBJ1-4	TGTGCCACCAGCAGAGACAGGGTTAATGAAAAACTGTTTTTT	CATSRDRVNEKLFF
TRBD2	many	TRBV29-1	TRBJ2-7	TGCAGCGTTCTAGCGGGAACCTACGAGCAGTACTTC	CSVLAGTYEQYF
NA	NA	TRBV2	TRBJ1-6	TGTGCCAGCAGCCCGGGGGGGAGGAATTCACCCCTCCACTTT	CASSPGGRNSPLHF
NA	few	TRBV29-1	TRBJ2-5	TGCAGCGCTTGGGGGGTTGATGAGACCCAGTACTTC	CSAWGVDETQYF
TRBD2	once	TRBV14	TRBJ2-3	TGTGCCAGCAGCCAGCTAAAGGGACTAGCGGGAGAAGGGACCACAGATACGCAGTATTTT	CASSQLKGLAGEGTTDTQYF
NA	NA	TRBV7-2	TRBJ2-3	TGTGCCAGCAGCTTAGCCCAGGGAATAGATACGCAGTATTTT	CASSLAQGIDTQYF
NA	few	TRBV7-9	TRBJ2-3	TGTGCCAGCAGCTTAAAACCCTGGGACCAGCTTGAGCCAGATACGCAGTATTTT	CASSLKPWDQLEPDTQYF
TRBD2	NA	TRBV6-1	TRBJ2-7	TGTGCCAGCAGTTTTGAGGGACTAGTGGGCAATGAGCAGTACTTC	CASSFEGLVGNEQYF
NA	few	TRBV7-6	TRBJ2-6	TGTGCCAGCAGCTTAAGTGAAAGGGCCGGGGCCAACGTCCTGACTTTC	CASSLSERAGANVLTF
TRBD2	many	TRBV5-1	TRBJ2-7	TGTGCCAGCAGCTTGGGGCCTAGCGGGAGTTACGAGCAGTACTTC	CASSLGPSGSYEQYF
NA	NA	TRBV7-9	TRBJ2-3	TGTGCCAGCAGCGCCGACGCGGAGAGCACAGATACGCAGTATTTT	CASSADAESTDTQYF
TRBD2	NA	TRBV10-3	TRBJ2-3	TGTGCCATCAGTGTAACAGCGGGGGGGCGTGGCACAGATACGCAGTATTTT	CAISVTAGGRGTDTQYF
TRBD2	few	TRBV20-1	TRBJ2-3	TGCAGTGGGAAGCGGGGAAGCACAGATACGCAGTATTTT	CSGKRGSTDTQYF
NA	NA	TRBV5-1	TRBJ1-2	TGCGCCAGCAGCTTGGACGCCTATGGCTACACCTTC	CASSLDAYGYTF
TRBD1	NA	TRBV4-1	TRBJ1-2	TGCGCCAGCAGCCAATCCGGACAGGGCGGCTATGACTACACCTTC	CASSQSGQGGYDYTF
NA	few	TRBV5-1	TRBJ1-5	TGCGCCAGCAGCCGGGATGGGGGTATCGGTCAGCCCCAGCATTTT	CASSRDGGIGQPQHF
NA	NA	TRBV5-1	TRBJ2-7	TGCGCCAGCAGCTTGACAGGGCTTCCTCACGAGCAGTACTTC	CASSLTGLPHEQYF
NA	few	TRBV6-5	TRBJ2-7	TGTGCCAGCAGTTACTCCTCCTTGGGGGCCTACGAGCAGTACTTC	CASSYSSLGAYEQYF
NA	few	TRBV5-6	TRBJ2-5	TGTGCCAGCAGCTTTTGGGGGCAGAGGCCGAAAGGGGCGACCCAGTACTTC	CASSFWGQRPKGATQYF
NA	few	TRBV4-2	TRBJ2-5	TGTGCCAGCACCACCGTCGGCGTGAGCCCCCAAGAGACCCAGTACTTC	CASTTVGVSPQETQYF
NA	NA	TRBV30	TRBJ2-1	TGTGCCCGCCGGGGTAGACAGTACAATGAGCAGTTCTTC	CARRGRQYNEQFF
NA	NA	TRBV4-1	TRBJ2-1	TGCGCCAGCAGCCCAGAGCTCTGGAGCTCCTACAATGAGCAGTTCTTC	CASSPELWSSYNEQFF
NA	few	TRBV2	TRBJ2-1	TGTGCCAGCAGTGAAAGGGTGGGCTCCTACAATGAGCAGTTCTTC	CASSERVGSYNEQFF
NA	NA	TRBV6-6	TRBJ1-1	TGTGCCAGCAGTTACTCACGGACAGAGAACACTGAAGCTTTCTTT	CASSYSRTENTEAFF
NA	few	TRBV10-3	TRBJ1-2	TGTGCCATCAGTCATGGGGACAAGTCTAACTATGGCTACACCTTC	CAISHGDKSNYGYTF
NA	NA	TRBV20-1	TRBJ2-3	TGCAGTGCGAGGGACGCCAACACAGATACGCAGTATTTT	CSARDANTDTQYF
NA	once	TRBV18	TRBJ1-2	TGTGCCGGCTCACCGGTTGATGGCTACACCTTC	CAGSPVDGYTF
NA	NA	TRBV7-2	TRBJ2-7	TGTGCCAGCAGCCCGATGACGTACGAGCAGTACTTC	CASSPMTYEQYF
TRBD1	NA	TRBV4-1	TRBJ2-5	TGCGCCAGCATCCAAGAGGGGGGACAGGGAGAGACCCAGTACTTC	CASIQEGGQGETQYF
TRBD2	NA	TRBV10-3	TRBJ2-1	TGTGCCATCAGGGGGACTAGCGGTTACAATGAGCAGTTCTTC	CAIRGTSGYNEQFF
TRBD2	NA	TRBV9	TRBJ2-3	TGTGCCAGCAGCACGACTAGCGGGGGAGGAAATACGCAGTATTTT	CASSTTSGGGNTQYF
NA	NA	TRBV20-1	TRBJ2-6	TGCAGTGCTAGCCCCACTACAGCTCCCGGGGCCAACGTCCTGACTTTC	CSASPTTAPGANVLTF
NA	NA	TRBV11-3	TRBJ2-3	TGTGCCAGCAGCTTAGTGTGGGACCTCACAGATACGCAGTATTTT	CASSLVWDLTDTQYF
TRBD1	NA	TRBV2	TRBJ2-1	TGTGCCAGCCGGACAGGGGGCAATTCCTACAATGAGCAGTTCTTC	CASRTGGNSYNEQFF
NA	few	TRBV5-1	TRBJ2-6	TGCGCCAGCAGCTTGGCGGGGATCGCGGACGTCCTGACTTTC	CASSLAGIADVLTF